These 21 T cell receptor beta chains were sequenced from one sample in a study of post-analysis software for immune sequencing data. Included in the TCR beta cDNA libraries were unique molecular identifiers. Each CDR3 protein gets one entry after TCRdb re-called the PCR reads with MiXCR. The sample has under 900,000 distinct CDR3 sequences; 53% are singletons. Regarding the study as a whole: Roughly 5 TRBV segments occurring more often in patients than controls included TRBV5-6, TRBV5-1 and TRBV20-1.

These receptors are not linked to any known antigen. The sample comprised blood. The receptors originated from a girl aged 10 to 17 with multiple sclerosis.

The chain joins TRBV18 to TRBJ2-5, with D uncertain. The DNA end lines up better with TRBJ2-7; the J call may be wrong. The V gene's germline CDR1 is KGHSH and CDR2 LQKENI. The CDR3 consists of 15 residues. The DNA of the CDR3 is TGTGCCAGCTCCCCAATTCCGGGCAACCACTACGAGCAGTACTTC. Amino acid sequence: CASSPIPGNHYEQYF.

The rearrangement uses TRBV28 and TRBJ2-1; weak D call: TRBD2 (7 bases). Deletions cut 5 bases from V and 9 bases from J, with 20 bases between. Germline lookup yields CDR1 MDHEN and CDR2 SYDVKM. The CDR3 is 15 amino acids. This chain's CDR3 is CASSTRRGAQGEQFF. DNA for the CDR3: TGTGCCAGCAGTACCCGACGGGGGGCTCAGGGTGAGCAGTTCTTC. Together with reference TRBV28 and TRBJ2-1, the CDR3 gives the full variable domain: DVKVTQSSRYLVKRTGEKVFLECVQDMDHENMFWYRQDPGLGLRLIYFSYDVKMKEKGDIPEGYSVSREKKERFSLILESASTNQTSMYLCASSTRRGAQGEQFFGPGTRLTVL.

The chain employs TRBV28 and TRBJ2-1; tentatively, D is TRBD2 (5 bases). The J call is in doubt because the DNA end fits TRBJ2-7 better. There are 15 residues in the CDR3. The V gene's germline CDR1 is MDHEN and CDR2 SYDVKM. CDR3 DNA: TGTGCCAGCAGTTTATCGCCCCGGGGTTTGGACGAGCAGTACTTC. Protein sequence: CASSLSPRGLDEQYF.

The chain recombines TRBV2 with TRBJ2-2; 7 bases agree with TRBD1. CDR3 length: 13 amino acids. In germline, CDR1 is SNHLY, CDR2 FYNNEI. The junction had 4 bases not matched to a gene; V was cut back by 5 bases and J by 7 bases. CDR3 DNA: TGTGCCAGCAGTCAGACAGGGCTCGGGGAGCTGTTTTTT. Protein product: CASSQTGLGELFF. Looking up the rest from reference TRBV2 and TRBJ2-2 gives the full variable domain: EPEVTQTPSHQVTQMGQEVILRCVPISNHLYFYWYRQILGQKVEFLVSFYNNEISEKSEIFDDQFSVERPDGSNFTLKIRSTKLEDSAMYFCASSQTGLGELFFGEGSRLTVL.

This clonotype was seen many times. The chain joins TRBV14 to TRBJ2-7, with D possibly TRBD1 on 6 matching bases. Between the trimmed V and J ends, which lost 4 bases and 1 base, there was a span of 11 bases. The V gene's germline CDR1 is SGHDN and CDR2 FVKESK. The CDR3 is 14 residues long. CDR3 DNA: TGTGCCAGCAGCCCTCGGGACAAATCCTACGAGCAGTACTTC. This sequence encodes CASSPRDKSYEQYF.

The rearrangement links TRBV12-3 or TRBV12-4 to TRBJ2-3; perhaps TRBD1 as D (6 bases). V dropped 6 bases and J dropped 0 bases, with 16 bases sitting between them. The CDR3 is 16 residues long. For the CDR3, the DNA is TGTGCCAGCAGCCCAGAAGGGGGATTAAGCACAGATACGCAGTATTTT. Encoded protein: CASSPEGGLSTDTQYF.

This clonotype was seen a single time. The chain combines TRBV5-1 with TRBJ2-3; D gene ambiguous. Trimming left V 5 bases short and J 1 base short, with 14 bases between. Germline values: CDR1 SGHRS, CDR2 YFSETQ. The CDR3 runs 15 residues. The CDR3 nucleotides read TGCGCCAGCAGTTCCGACTCTTTTGGCACAGATACGCAGTATTTT. This gives the protein CASSSDSFGTDTQYF.

The genes are TRBV5-1 and TRBJ2-5; 7 bases line up with TRBD1. V shed 4 bases and J 11 bases; nucleotides not matched to a gene: 5. There are 11 residues in the CDR3. CDR1 and CDR2 from the germline V gene are SGHRS and YFSETQ. CDR3 protein: CASSKQGMQYF. DNA of the CDR3: TGCGCCAGCAGCAAACAGGGGATGCAGTACTTC. Drawing the rest from reference TRBV5-1 and TRBJ2-5, the complete variable domain is KAGVTQTPRYLIKTRGQQVTLSCSPISGHRSVSWYQQTPGQGLQFLFEYFSETQRNKGNFPGRFSGRQFSNSRSEMNVSTLELGDSALYLCASSKQGMQYFGPGTRLLVL.

The chain has TRBV10-3 and TRBJ1-2; tentatively, D is TRBD1 (5 bases). V lost 6 bases to trimming and J lost 4 bases, with 12 bases between them. Germline V gene data show CDR1 as ENHRY and CDR2 as SYGVKD. This CDR3 contains 13 residues. The CDR3, as DNA: TGTGCCATCAGGGAGACGCAGGGCTATGGCTACACCTTC. It yields the protein CAIRETQGYGYTF.

CDR3 residues: CASSTTGTSFGNEQFF. CDR3 nucleotide sequence: TGCGCCAGCAGCACGACCGGGACTAGCTTCGGCAATGAGCAGTTCTTC. This rearrangement joins TRBV5-1 to TRBJ2-1; 9 bases match TRBD2. V gave up 4 bases and J gave up 6 bases; unmatched junction bases: 11. The CDR3 is 16 residues long. Germline CDR1 and CDR2: SGHRS and YFSETQ. Full variable domain (outside the CDR3, taken from reference TRBV5-1 and TRBJ2-1): KAGVTQTPRYLIKTRGQQVTLSCSPISGHRSVSWYQQTPGQGLQFLFEYFSETQRNKGNFPGRFSGRQFSNSRSEMNVSTLELGDSALYLCASSTTGTSFGNEQFFGPGTRLTVL.

The chain employs TRBV27 and TRBJ2-5, with TRBD1 matching 7 bases. This CDR3 contains 16 residues. The V and J ends lost 0 bases and 9 bases, in that order; junction bases with no gene match: 13. In germline, CDR1 is MNHEY, CDR2 SMNVEV (reference sequence). This chain's CDR3 is CASSLSRTGGPVAQYF. The CDR3 region has the DNA TGTGCCAGCAGTTTATCTCGGACAGGTGGGCCGGTGGCCCAGTACTTC.

The rearrangement uses TRBV7-9 and TRBJ1-5; TRBD1 agrees at 7 bases. This CDR3 is 15 amino acids long. Germline CDR1 reads SEHNR; CDR2 reads FQNEAQ (reference sequence). V dropped 6 bases and J dropped 0; count of bases not matched to a gene: 5. CDR3 sequence: CASRLGTDSNQPQHF. CDR3 in DNA: TGTGCCAGCAGGCTCGGGACAGATAGCAATCAGCCCCAGCATTTT.

J is TRBJ1-1 and V is TRBV29-1, with D possibly matching TRBD1 (6 bases). The CDR3 has 14 amino acids. Germline loops: CDR1 SQVTM, CDR2 ANQGSEA. Between the trimmed V and J ends, which lost 1 base and 7 bases, there was a span of 16 bases. CDR3 nucleotides: TGCAGCGTTGAAGTTGCGTTACAGGGATTTGAAGCTTTCTTT. As protein: CSVEVALQGFEAFF.

The chain links TRBV6-1 to TRBJ2-1; TRBD2 matches 9 bases. Germline CDR1 and CDR2: MNHNS and SASEGT. The CDR3 loop spans 17 amino acids. With V trimmed by 8 bases and J by 5 bases, 16 bases remained unmatched. CDR3 protein: CASPGPIAGDGNNEQFF. In DNA form, the CDR3 reads TGTGCCAGCCCCGGACCTATAGCGGGAGACGGCAACAATGAGCAGTTCTTC.

The CDR3 here is CASSGSGGLGETQYF. CDR3 DNA: TGTGCCAGCAGCGGCTCGGGGGGTCTGGGAGAGACCCAGTACTTC. V and J are TRBV12-3 or TRBV12-4 and TRBJ2-5; TRBD2 matches at 7 bases. The CDR3 has 15 amino acids. Trimming removed 6 bases from V and 4 bases from J; junction bases left unmatched: 11.

The sample holds a few counts of this clonotype. The chain combines TRBV20-1 with TRBJ2-7; TRBD1 is a possible D gene (5 bases). Germline V gene lookup returns CDR1 DFQATT and CDR2 SNEGSKA (reference sequence). The CDR3 has 12 residues. The V gene lost 8 bases and the J gene lost 3 bases, with 14 bases spanning the gap. The CDR3 coding sequence is TGCAGTCTGGCTCAGGGAAACTACGAGCAGTACTTC. It translates to CSLAQGNYEQYF.

The CDR3 sequence is CASSLGNSTQETQYF. The CDR3 region has the DNA TGTGCCAGCAGCTTAGGTAACAGCACCCAAGAGACCCAGTACTTC. The V and J genes are TRBV7-9 and TRBJ2-5; D uncertain. Per the germline V gene, CDR1 is SEHNR and CDR2 is FQNEAQ (reference sequence). Trimming removed 1 base at V and 1 base at J, with 10 bases between. The CDR3 is made up of 15 amino acids.

The J gene is TRBJ2-7, the V gene TRBV7-9; perhaps D is TRBD1 or TRBD2 (7 bases each). Germline V gene lookup returns CDR1 SEHNR and CDR2 FQNEAQ (reference sequence). Trimming shortened V by 7 bases and J by 0 bases, and 13 bases separated the two germline ends. The CDR3 has 14 residues. CDR3 sequence: CASTQGGASYEQYF. CDR3 nucleotides: TGTGCCAGCACCCAGGGGGGGGCCTCCTACGAGCAGTACTTC.

This clonotype was seen just once. V and J are TRBV12-3 or TRBV12-4 and TRBJ2-1; 7 bases are a match to TRBD1. V lost 7 bases to trimming and J lost 0 bases; unmatched junction nucleotides: 6. This CDR3 is built from 15 residues. The CDR3 is CASTTNRGSYNEQFF. In DNA, the CDR3 is TGTGCCAGCACCACGAACAGGGGCTCCTACAATGAGCAGTTCTTC.

This clonotype was picked up a small number of times. DNA for the CDR3: TGTGCCAGCAGCGTAGCCCAGACCGGGACTAGCTCCTACAATGAGCAGTTCTTC. This encodes CASSVAQTGTSSYNEQFF. This rearrangement joins TRBV9 to TRBJ2-1; the match to TRBD2 covers 8 bases. CDR3 size: 18 residues. Per the germline V gene, CDR1 is SGDLS and CDR2 is YYNGEE. The junction had 8 bases not matched to a gene; V was cut back by 0 bases and J by 0 bases.

In DNA form, the CDR3 reads TGCGCCAGCAGCCAAGATGGAGGAATCGGCAATCAGCCCCAGCATTTT. Residues: CASSQDGGIGNQPQHF. This chain connects TRBV4-1 to TRBJ1-5; D gene uncertain. Looked up from germline, CDR1 is MGHRA and CDR2 is YSYEKL. Trimming took off 0 bases at V and 2 bases at J, with 11 bases between the two ends. The CDR3 spans 16 residues.